A selection of T cell receptor beta chains follows, all from one sample in a study of regulatory T cells in long-lasting Graves disease. MiXCR, run by TCRdb on the multiplex PCR reads, gives a single entry per CDR3 protein. The top ten clones hold about 11% of a sample with about 610,000 distinct CDR3 sequences, around 15% of them seen once. The same specimen was also included in a second study, on T cells in Graves' hyperthyroidism and ophthalmopathy.

The sequencing here drew on peripheral blood mononuclear cells (PBMCs), taken at new diagnosis, from a patient treated with antithyroid drugs. The receptors here all came from a man between 18 and 29 years old with Graves disease. Both conserved end residues are part of each CDR3. The order of the fields is V gene, clone size, D gene, J gene, CDR3 DNA, CDR3 protein. D genes are given only for firm matches. Size is omitted from some rows. Given values are once, few, many or a class for expanded clones.

V gene: TRBV18
clone size: .
D gene: TRBD2
J gene: TRBJ2-2
CDR3 DNA: TGTGCCAGCTCACACACAGCGGGAGGGCCGAGAAACACCGGGGAGCTGTTTTTT
CDR3 protein: CASSHTAGGPRNTGELFF

V gene: TRBV12-3/TRBV12-4
clone size: many
D gene: .
J gene: TRBJ2-3
CDR3 DNA: TGTGCCAGCAGCCCGGGGACAAGCACAGATACGCAGTATTTT
CDR3 protein: CASSPGTSTDTQYF

V gene: TRBV6-1
clone size: few
D gene: TRBD1
J gene: TRBJ1-2
CDR3 DNA: TGTGCCAGCAGCGGGGGACAGGGGCGGATCGGCGTTGGCTACACCTTC
CDR3 protein: CASSGGQGRIGVGYTF

V gene: TRBV6-1
clone size: .
D gene: TRBD2
J gene: TRBJ2-6
CDR3 DNA: TGTGCCAGCAGACACCGATTCGGGACTAGCGGGACCTCTGGGGCCAACGTCCTGACTTTC
CDR3 protein: CASRHRFGTSGTSGANVLTF

V gene: TRBV7-3
clone size: many
D gene: .
J gene: TRBJ2-5
CDR3 DNA: TGTGCCAGCAGCCAGGACAGCTGGGGGACCCAGTACTTC
CDR3 protein: CASSQDSWGTQYF

V gene: TRBV18
clone size: many
D gene: TRBD1
J gene: TRBJ1-5
CDR3 DNA: TGTGCCAGCTCACCACAGGGGGCTGGTAGCAATCAGCCCCAGCATTTT
CDR3 protein: CASSPQGAGSNQPQHF

V gene: TRBV20-1
clone size: few
D gene: .
J gene: TRBJ1-4
CDR3 DNA: TGCAGCGTTGTGCGTGCAACTAATGAAAAACTGTTTTTT
CDR3 protein: CSVVRATNEKLFF

V gene: TRBV12-5
clone size: .
D gene: TRBD2
J gene: TRBJ2-5
CDR3 DNA: TGTGCTAGTGGTTTTCCAGGGGTTTCAGTGGGGATAGCGGGAGGGGAAGAGACCCAGTACTTC
CDR3 protein: CASGFPGVSVGIAGGEETQYF

V gene: TRBV3-1
clone size: .
D gene: TRBD2
J gene: TRBJ2-1
CDR3 DNA: TGTGCCAGCAGCCAAGATCGCCTAGCGGGCAATGAGCAGTTCTTC
CDR3 protein: CASSQDRLAGNEQFF

V gene: TRBV2
clone size: many
D gene: .
J gene: TRBJ2-1
CDR3 DNA: TGTGCCAGCAGTGAAGCGCTTATGCGAACGGGGCAGTTCTTC
CDR3 protein: CASSEALMRTGQFF

V gene: TRBV20-1
clone size: few
D gene: TRBD2
J gene: TRBJ2-3
CDR3 DNA: TGCAGTGCTAGTACAACTAGCGGGAGGACAGATACGCAGTATTTT
CDR3 protein: CSASTTSGRTDTQYF

V gene: TRBV2
clone size: many
D gene: TRBD2
J gene: TRBJ2-1
CDR3 DNA: TGTGCCAGCAGTGAAACCTGGCCTAGCGGGAATGGTTATGAGCAGTTCTTC
CDR3 protein: CASSETWPSGNGYEQFF

V gene: TRBV5-1
clone size: many
D gene: .
J gene: TRBJ2-7
CDR3 DNA: TGCGCCAGCAGCGTCCGGGTCGCATCTACCGAGCAGTACTTC
CDR3 protein: CASSVRVASTEQYF

V gene: TRBV5-4
clone size: .
D gene: TRBD2
J gene: TRBJ2-5
CDR3 DNA: TGTGCCAGCAGTCAGTATCGGGAGGGCCGGGAGACCCAGTACTTC
CDR3 protein: CASSQYREGRETQYF

V gene: TRBV6-5
clone size: few
D gene: TRBD1
J gene: TRBJ1-2
CDR3 DNA: TGTGCCAGCAGTTACTCGGACAGGGGGGCAGTGGGCTACACCTTC
CDR3 protein: CASSYSDRGAVGYTF

V gene: TRBV12-3/TRBV12-4
clone size: few
D gene: TRBD1
J gene: TRBJ1-5
CDR3 DNA: TGTGCCAGCAGTTTAAGGGGACAGGGTGATCAGCCCCAGCATTTT
CDR3 protein: CASSLRGQGDQPQHF

V gene: TRBV24-1
clone size: few
D gene: .
J gene: TRBJ2-2
CDR3 DNA: TGTGCCACCAGTGATACAGAGGAGAACACCGGGGAGCTGTTTTTT
CDR3 protein: CATSDTEENTGELFF

V gene: TRBV4-1
clone size: few
D gene: TRBD1
J gene: TRBJ2-5
CDR3 DNA: TGCGCCAGCAGCCAACCGGACAGGACGCAAGAGACCCAGTACTTC
CDR3 protein: CASSQPDRTQETQYF

V gene: TRBV15
clone size: many
D gene: TRBD2
J gene: TRBJ2-5
CDR3 DNA: TGTGCCACCGATCCTGGGAGGGACCTCCAAGAGACCCAGTACTTC
CDR3 protein: CATDPGRDLQETQYF

V gene: TRBV28
clone size: few
D gene: .
J gene: TRBJ1-5
CDR3 DNA: TGTGCCAGCAGTTCCGATGCCTTGGCAGATGGGCAGCCCCAGCATTTT
CDR3 protein: CASSSDALADGQPQHF

V gene: TRBV28
clone size: many
D gene: TRBD2
J gene: TRBJ2-7
CDR3 DNA: TGTGCCAGCAGTCCGGGACTAGTGCTCTACGAGCAGTACTTC
CDR3 protein: CASSPGLVLYEQYF

V gene: TRBV4-1
clone size: many
D gene: .
J gene: TRBJ2-5
CDR3 DNA: TGCGCCAGCAGCCAAGATCAATCGTGGTACCAAGAGACCCAGTACTTC
CDR3 protein: CASSQDQSWYQETQYF

V gene: TRBV7-2
clone size: .
D gene: .
J gene: TRBJ2-3
CDR3 DNA: TGTGCCAGCAGCTTACGCCAGGGGTGGACAGATACGCAGTATTTT
CDR3 protein: CASSLRQGWTDTQYF

V gene: TRBV19
clone size: .
D gene: TRBD1
J gene: TRBJ2-3
CDR3 DNA: TGTGCCAGTGCCGACAGGGCATTCACTAGCACAGATACGCAGTATTTT
CDR3 protein: CASADRAFTSTDTQYF

V gene: TRBV9
clone size: few
D gene: .
J gene: TRBJ1-1
CDR3 DNA: TGTGCCAGCAGCCAAGGGACCGGGAATTCAGGGACTGAAGCTTTCTTT
CDR3 protein: CASSQGTGNSGTEAFF

V gene: TRBV2
clone size: .
D gene: .
J gene: TRBJ1-1
CDR3 DNA: TGTGCCAGCACTTCTCTCTGGGCGGCGACAAGGGAGGCTTTCTTT
CDR3 protein: CASTSLWAATREAFF

V gene: TRBV20-1
clone size: few
D gene: TRBD1
J gene: TRBJ2-1
CDR3 DNA: TGCAGTGCTGAGGACGGACAGGGTGTAGAGCAGTTCTTC
CDR3 protein: CSAEDGQGVEQFF

V gene: TRBV12-3/TRBV12-4
clone size: many
D gene: .
J gene: TRBJ2-1
CDR3 DNA: TGTGCCAGCAGGGACCGGGACCCACAGAATGAGCAGTTCTTC
CDR3 protein: CASRDRDPQNEQFF

V gene: TRBV20-1
clone size: .
D gene: .
J gene: TRBJ2-2
CDR3 DNA: TGCAGTGCTAGTCCCATTAGGGAGCTGTTTTTT
CDR3 protein: CSASPIRELFF

V gene: TRBV10-3
clone size: many
D gene: .
J gene: TRBJ2-3
CDR3 DNA: TGTGCCATCAGCCCGACATCTTACACAGATACGCAGTATTTT
CDR3 protein: CAISPTSYTDTQYF

V gene: TRBV20-1
clone size: many
D gene: .
J gene: TRBJ2-7
CDR3 DNA: TGCAGTGCTAGAGATAGGGCTAGCGCTTCCTACGAGCAGTACTTC
CDR3 protein: CSARDRASASYEQYF

V gene: TRBV6-2/TRBV6-3
clone size: many
D gene: .
J gene: TRBJ1-5
CDR3 DNA: TGTGCCAGCAGTTCCGAAATCAGGGGTAGCGATCAGCCCCAGCATTTT
CDR3 protein: CASSSEIRGSDQPQHF

V gene: TRBV20-1
clone size: many
D gene: TRBD1
J gene: TRBJ2-1
CDR3 DNA: TGCAGTGCTAGCGCAGGGGGCTCCTACAATGAGCAGTTCTTC
CDR3 protein: CSASAGGSYNEQFF

V gene: TRBV5-1
clone size: few
D gene: .
J gene: TRBJ2-1
CDR3 DNA: TGCGCCAGCAGCTCGATCAGGACGGCAGAGCAGTTCTTC
CDR3 protein: CASSSIRTAEQFF

V gene: TRBV5-1
clone size: .
D gene: TRBD2
J gene: TRBJ2-7
CDR3 DNA: TGCGCCAGCAGCTTGAGGGGAGGGCCGGACGAGCAGTACTTC
CDR3 protein: CASSLRGGPDEQYF

V gene: TRBV29-1
clone size: few
D gene: TRBD1
J gene: TRBJ1-1
CDR3 DNA: TGCAGCGCTGACAGGGGCGCAGAAACTGAAGCTTTCTTT
CDR3 protein: CSADRGAETEAFF

V gene: TRBV3-1
clone size: many
D gene: .
J gene: TRBJ1-1
CDR3 DNA: TGTGCCAGCAGCCAAGATGGGGGGAACACTGAAGCTTTCTTT
CDR3 protein: CASSQDGGNTEAFF

V gene: TRBV6-1
clone size: .
D gene: .
J gene: TRBJ2-7
CDR3 DNA: TGTGCCAGCACCACTGTGAATAGCCCGAGCTCCTACGAGCAGTACTTC
CDR3 protein: CASTTVNSPSSYEQYF

V gene: TRBV14
clone size: .
D gene: .
J gene: TRBJ1-4
CDR3 DNA: TGTGCCAGCAGTGCCGGGATAAATGAAAAACTGTTTTTT
CDR3 protein: CASSAGINEKLFF